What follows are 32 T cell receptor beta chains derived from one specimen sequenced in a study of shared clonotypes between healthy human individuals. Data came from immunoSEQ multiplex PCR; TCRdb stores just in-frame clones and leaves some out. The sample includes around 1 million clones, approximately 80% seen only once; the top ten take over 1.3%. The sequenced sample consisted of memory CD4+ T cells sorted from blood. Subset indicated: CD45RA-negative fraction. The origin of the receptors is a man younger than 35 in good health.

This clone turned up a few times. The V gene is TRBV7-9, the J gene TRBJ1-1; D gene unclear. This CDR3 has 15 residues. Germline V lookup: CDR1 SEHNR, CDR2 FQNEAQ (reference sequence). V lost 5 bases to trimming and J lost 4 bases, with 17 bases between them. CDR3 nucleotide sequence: TGTGCCAGCAGCATGGCCGGCGCCAGGAGCACTGAAGCTTTCTTT. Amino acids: CASSMAGARSTEAFF.

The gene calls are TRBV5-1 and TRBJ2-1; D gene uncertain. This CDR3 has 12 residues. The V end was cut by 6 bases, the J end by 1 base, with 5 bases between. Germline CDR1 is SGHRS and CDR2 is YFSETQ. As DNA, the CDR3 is TGCGCCAGCAAGGCGTCCTACAATGAGCAGTTCTTC. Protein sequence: CASKASYNEQFF.

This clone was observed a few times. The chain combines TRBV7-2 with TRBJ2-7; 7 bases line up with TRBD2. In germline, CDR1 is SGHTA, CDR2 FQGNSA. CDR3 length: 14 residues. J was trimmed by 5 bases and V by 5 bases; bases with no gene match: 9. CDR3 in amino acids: CASSREAGRNEQYF. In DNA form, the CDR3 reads TGTGCCAGCAGCCGAGAAGCCGGGAGGAACGAGCAGTACTTC.

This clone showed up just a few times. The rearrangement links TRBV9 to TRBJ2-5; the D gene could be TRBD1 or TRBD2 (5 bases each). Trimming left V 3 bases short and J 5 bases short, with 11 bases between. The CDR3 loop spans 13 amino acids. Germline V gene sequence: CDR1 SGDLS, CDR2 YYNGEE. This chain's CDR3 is CASSEGEYETQYF. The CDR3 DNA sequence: TGTGCCAGCAGCGAAGGGGAGTATGAGACCCAGTACTTC.

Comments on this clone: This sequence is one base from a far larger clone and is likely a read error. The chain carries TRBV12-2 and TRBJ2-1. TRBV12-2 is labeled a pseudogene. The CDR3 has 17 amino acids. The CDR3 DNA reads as TGTGCAAATCGCTTAGCCCCCTGGAAGGGTTTTTACAATGAGCAGTTCTTC. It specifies CANRLAPWKGFYNEQFF.

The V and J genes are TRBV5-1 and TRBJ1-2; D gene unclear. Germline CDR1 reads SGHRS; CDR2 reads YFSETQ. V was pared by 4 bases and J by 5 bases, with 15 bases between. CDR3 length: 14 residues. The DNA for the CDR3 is TGCGCCAGCAGCCCAGATCCGAAAATATATGGCTACACCTTC. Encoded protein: CASSPDPKIYGYTF.

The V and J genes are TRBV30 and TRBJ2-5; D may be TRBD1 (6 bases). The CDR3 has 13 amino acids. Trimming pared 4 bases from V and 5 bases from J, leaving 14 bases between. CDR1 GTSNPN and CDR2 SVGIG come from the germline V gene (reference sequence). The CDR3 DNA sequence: TGTGCCTGGAATCTACAGGGTGGTGAGACCCAGTACTTC. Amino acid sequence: CAWNLQGGETQYF.

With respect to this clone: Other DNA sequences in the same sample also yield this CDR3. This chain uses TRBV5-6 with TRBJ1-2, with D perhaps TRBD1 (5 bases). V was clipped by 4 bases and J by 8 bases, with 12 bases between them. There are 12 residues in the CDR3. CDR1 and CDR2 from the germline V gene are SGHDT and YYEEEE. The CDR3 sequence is CASSLDSYGYTF. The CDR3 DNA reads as TGTGCCAGCAGCCTTGACAGTTACGGCTACACCTTC.

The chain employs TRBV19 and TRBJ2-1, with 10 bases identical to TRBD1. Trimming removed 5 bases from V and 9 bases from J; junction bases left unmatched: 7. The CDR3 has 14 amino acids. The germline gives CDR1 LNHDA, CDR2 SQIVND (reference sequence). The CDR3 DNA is TGTGCCAGTAGTGCACGACAGGGGGCGAGTGAGCAGTTCTTC. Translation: CASSARQGASEQFF.

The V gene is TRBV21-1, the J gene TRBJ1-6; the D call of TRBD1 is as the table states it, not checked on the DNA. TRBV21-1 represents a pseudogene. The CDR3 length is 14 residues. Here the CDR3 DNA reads TGTGCCCGAACTAACAGGAACAATAATTCACCCCTCCACTTT. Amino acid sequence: CARTNRNNNSPLHF.

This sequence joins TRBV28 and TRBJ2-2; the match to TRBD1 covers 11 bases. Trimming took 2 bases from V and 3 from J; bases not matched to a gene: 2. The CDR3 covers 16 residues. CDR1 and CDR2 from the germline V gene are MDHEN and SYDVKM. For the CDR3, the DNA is TGTGCCAGCAGTTTAGGGACAGGGGGGTACACCGGGGAGCTGTTTTTT. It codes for CASSLGTGGYTGELFF.

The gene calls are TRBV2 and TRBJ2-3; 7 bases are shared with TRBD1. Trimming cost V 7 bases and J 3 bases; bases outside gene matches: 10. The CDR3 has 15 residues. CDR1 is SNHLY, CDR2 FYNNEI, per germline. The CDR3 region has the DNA TGTGCCAGCATAGAGGGACAGCGACGTACAGATACGCAGTATTTT. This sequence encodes CASIEGQRRTDTQYF. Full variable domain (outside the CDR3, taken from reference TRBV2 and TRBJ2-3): EPEVTQTPSHQVTQMGQEVILRCVPISNHLYFYWYRQILGQKVEFLVSFYNNEISEKSEIFDDQFSVERPDGSNFTLKIRSTKLEDSAMYFCASIEGQRRTDTQYFGPGTRLTVL.

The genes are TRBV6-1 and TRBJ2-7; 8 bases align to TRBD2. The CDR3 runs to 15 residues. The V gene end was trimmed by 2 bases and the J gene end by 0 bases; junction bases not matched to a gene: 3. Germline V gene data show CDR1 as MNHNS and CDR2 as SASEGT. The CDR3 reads CASSERSGSSYEQYF. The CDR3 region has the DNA TGTGCCAGCAGTGAACGGAGCGGGAGCTCCTACGAGCAGTACTTC.

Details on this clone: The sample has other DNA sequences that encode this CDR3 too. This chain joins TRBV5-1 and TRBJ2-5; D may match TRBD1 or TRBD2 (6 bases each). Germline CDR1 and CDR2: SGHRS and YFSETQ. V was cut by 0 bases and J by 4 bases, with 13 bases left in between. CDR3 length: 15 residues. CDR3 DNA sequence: TGCGCCAGCAGCTTGGGCCCCGGGGGCAGAGAGACCCAGTACTTC. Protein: CASSLGPGGRETQYF.

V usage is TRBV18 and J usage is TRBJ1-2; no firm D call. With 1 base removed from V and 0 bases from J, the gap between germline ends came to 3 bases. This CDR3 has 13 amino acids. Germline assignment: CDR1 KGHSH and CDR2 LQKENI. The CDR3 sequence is CASSPQANYGYTF. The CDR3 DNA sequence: TGTGCCAGCTCACCACAGGCTAACTATGGCTACACCTTC.

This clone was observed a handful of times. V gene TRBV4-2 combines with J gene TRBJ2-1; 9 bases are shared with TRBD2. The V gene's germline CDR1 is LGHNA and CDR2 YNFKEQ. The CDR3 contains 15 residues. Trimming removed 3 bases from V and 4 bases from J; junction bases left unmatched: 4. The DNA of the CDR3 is TGTGCCAGCAGCCACTTGAGCGGGGGGTACAATGAGCAGTTCTTC. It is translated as CASSHLSGGYNEQFF.

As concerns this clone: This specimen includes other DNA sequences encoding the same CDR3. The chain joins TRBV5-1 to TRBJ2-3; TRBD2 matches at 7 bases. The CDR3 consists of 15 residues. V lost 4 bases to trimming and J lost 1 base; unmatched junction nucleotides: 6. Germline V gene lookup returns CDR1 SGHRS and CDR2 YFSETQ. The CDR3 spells CASSPPSGGTDTQYF. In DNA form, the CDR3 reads TGCGCCAGCAGCCCCCCCAGCGGGGGCACAGATACGCAGTATTTT.

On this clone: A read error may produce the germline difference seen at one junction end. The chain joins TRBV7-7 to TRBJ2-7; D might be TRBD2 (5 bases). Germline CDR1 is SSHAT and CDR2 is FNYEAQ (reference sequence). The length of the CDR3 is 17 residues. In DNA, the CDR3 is TGTGCTAGCAGCCCGATCTCGGACTTAGCCGGCTCCTACGAGCAGTACTTC. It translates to CASSPISDLAGSYEQYF.

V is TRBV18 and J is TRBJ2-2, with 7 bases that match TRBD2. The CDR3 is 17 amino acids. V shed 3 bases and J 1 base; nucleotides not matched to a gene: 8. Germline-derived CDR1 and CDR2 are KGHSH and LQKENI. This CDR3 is CASSPILASGNTGELFF. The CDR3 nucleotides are TGTGCCAGCTCACCCATCTTGGCTAGCGGGAACACCGGGGAGCTGTTTTTT.

CDR3 DNA sequence: TGTGCCAGCAGCCGAAAACTAGCGGAAAAAAACATTCAGTACTTC. Protein sequence: CASSRKLAEKNIQYF. The rearrangement uses TRBV4-2 and TRBJ2-4; TRBD2 agrees at 8 bases. Germline CDR1 LGHNA, CDR2 YNFKEQ. The V segment lost 4 bases and the J segment 4 bases; nucleotides outside the gene matches: 6. The CDR3 has 15 amino acids.

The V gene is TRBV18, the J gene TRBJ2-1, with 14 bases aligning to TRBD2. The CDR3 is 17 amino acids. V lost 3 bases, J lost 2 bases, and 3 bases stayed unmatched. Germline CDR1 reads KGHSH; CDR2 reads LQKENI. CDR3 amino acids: CASSPSGLAGAYNEQFF. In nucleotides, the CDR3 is TGTGCCAGCTCACCGTCGGGACTAGCGGGGGCCTACAATGAGCAGTTCTTC.

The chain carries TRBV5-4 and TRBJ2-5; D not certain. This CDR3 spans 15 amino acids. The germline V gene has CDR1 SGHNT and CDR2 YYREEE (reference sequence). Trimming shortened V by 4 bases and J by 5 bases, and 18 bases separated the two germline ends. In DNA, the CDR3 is TGTGCCAGCAGCCCCACTTATGGGCGGATTGAGACCCAGTACTTC. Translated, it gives CASSPTYGRIETQYF. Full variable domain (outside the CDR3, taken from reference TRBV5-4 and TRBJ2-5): ETGVTQSPTHLIKTRGQQVTLRCSSQSGHNTVSWYQQALGQGPQFIFQYYREEENGRGNFPPRFSGLQFPNYSSELNVNALELDDSALYLCASSPTYGRIETQYFGPGTRLLVL.

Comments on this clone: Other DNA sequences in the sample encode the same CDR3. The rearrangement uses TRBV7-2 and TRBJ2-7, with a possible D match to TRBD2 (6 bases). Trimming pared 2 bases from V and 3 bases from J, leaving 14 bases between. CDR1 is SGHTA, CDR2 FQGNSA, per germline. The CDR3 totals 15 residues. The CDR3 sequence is CASSLSGTDNYEQYF. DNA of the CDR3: TGTGCCAGCAGCTTAAGTGGGACTGACAACTACGAGCAGTACTTC.

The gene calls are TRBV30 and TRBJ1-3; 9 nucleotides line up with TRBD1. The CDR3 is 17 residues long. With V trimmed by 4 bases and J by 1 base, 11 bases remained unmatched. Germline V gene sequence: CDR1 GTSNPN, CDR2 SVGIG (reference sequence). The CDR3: CAWKLPGQGLSGNTIYF. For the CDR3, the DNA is TGTGCCTGGAAACTACCGGGACAGGGATTGTCTGGAAACACCATATATTTT. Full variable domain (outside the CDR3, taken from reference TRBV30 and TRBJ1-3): SQTIHQWPATLVQPVGSPLSLECTVEGTSNPNLYWYRQAAGRGLQLLFYSVGIGQISSEVPQNLSASRPQDRQFILSSKKLLLSDSGFYLCAWKLPGQGLSGNTIYFGEGSWLTVV.

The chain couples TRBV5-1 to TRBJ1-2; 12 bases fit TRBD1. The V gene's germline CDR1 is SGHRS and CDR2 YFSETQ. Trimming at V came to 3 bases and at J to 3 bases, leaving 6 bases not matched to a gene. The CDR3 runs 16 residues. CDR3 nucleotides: TGCGCCAGCAGCTCCGGGACAGGGGGCATCGACTATGGCTACACCTTC. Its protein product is CASSSGTGGIDYGYTF. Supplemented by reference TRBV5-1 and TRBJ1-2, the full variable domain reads KAGVTQTPRYLIKTRGQQVTLSCSPISGHRSVSWYQQTPGQGLQFLFEYFSETQRNKGNFPGRFSGRQFSNSRSEMNVSTLELGDSALYLCASSSGTGGIDYGYTFGSGTRLTVV.

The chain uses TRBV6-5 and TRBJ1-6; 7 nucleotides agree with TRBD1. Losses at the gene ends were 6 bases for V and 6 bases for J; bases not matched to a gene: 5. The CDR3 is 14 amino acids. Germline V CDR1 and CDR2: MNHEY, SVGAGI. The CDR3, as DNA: TGTGCCAGCAGCCGGACAGGCGGTAATTCACCCCTCCACTTT. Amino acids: CASSRTGGNSPLHF.

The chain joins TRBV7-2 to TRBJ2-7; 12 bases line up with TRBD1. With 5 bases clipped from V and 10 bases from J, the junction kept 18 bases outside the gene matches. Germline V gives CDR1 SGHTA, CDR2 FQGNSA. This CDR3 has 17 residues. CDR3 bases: TGTGCCAGCAGCATAGGGTCCCAGGGGGGACAGGGGGCGCTTCAGTACTTC. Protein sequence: CASSIGSQGGQGALQYF.

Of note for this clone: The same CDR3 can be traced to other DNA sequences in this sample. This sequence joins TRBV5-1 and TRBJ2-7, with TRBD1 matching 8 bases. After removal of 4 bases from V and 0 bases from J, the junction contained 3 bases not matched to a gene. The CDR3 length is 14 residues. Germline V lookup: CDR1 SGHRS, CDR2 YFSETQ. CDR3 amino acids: CASSLQGASYEQYF. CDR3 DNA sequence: TGCGCCAGCAGCCTTCAGGGGGCCTCCTACGAGCAGTACTTC.

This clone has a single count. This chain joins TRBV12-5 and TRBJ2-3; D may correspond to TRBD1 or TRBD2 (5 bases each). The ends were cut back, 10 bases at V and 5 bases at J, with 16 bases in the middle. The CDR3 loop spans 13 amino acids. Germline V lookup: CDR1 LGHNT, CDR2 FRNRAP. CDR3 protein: CATRDPQGDTQYF. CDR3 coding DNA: TGTGCTACCAGGGACCCCCAAGGAGATACGCAGTATTTT. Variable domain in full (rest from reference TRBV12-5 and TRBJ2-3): DARVTQTPRHKVTEMGQEVTMRCQPILGHNTVFWYRQTMMQGLELLAYFRNRAPLDDSGMPKDRFSAEMPDATLATLKIQPSEPRDSAVYFCATRDPQGDTQYFGPGTRLTVL.

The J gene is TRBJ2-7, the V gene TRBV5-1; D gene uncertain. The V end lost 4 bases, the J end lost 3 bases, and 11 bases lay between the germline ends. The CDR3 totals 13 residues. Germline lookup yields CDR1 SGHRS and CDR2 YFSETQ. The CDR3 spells CASSRAGGYEQYF. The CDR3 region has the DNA TGCGCCAGCAGCCGGGCAGGCGGCTACGAGCAGTACTTC.

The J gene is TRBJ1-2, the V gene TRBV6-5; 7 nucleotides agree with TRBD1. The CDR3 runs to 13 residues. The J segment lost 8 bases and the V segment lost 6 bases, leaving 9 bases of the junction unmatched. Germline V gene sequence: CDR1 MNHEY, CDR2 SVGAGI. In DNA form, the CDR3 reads TGTGCCAGCAGAAGGGACAGCCGGGAGGGCTACACCTTC. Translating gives CASRRDSREGYTF.

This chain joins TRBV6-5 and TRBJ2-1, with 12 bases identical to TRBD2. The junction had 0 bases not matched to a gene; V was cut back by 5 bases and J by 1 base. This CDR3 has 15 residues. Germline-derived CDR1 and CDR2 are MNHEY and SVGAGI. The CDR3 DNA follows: TGTGCCAGCAGTGGGACTAGCGGGTCCTACAATGAGCAGTTCTTC. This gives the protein CASSGTSGSYNEQFF.